These 25 T cell receptor beta chains came from one sample sequenced in a study of glioma-infiltrating T cells. TCR alpha and beta CDR3 regions were amplified from RNA using iRepertoire nested multiplex PCR. MiXCR, run by TCRdb on the multiplex PCR reads, gives a single entry per CDR3 protein. The data show around 180,000 distinct CDR3 sequences, around 40% seen once. The specimen was glioma tissue, nonneoplastic brain tissue, or PBMCs (not recorded which). These receptor sequences come from a human donor with low-grade glioma or glioblastoma, undergoing nonglioma brain surgery, or in good health (not recorded which).

As to this clonotype: It may be a read error: a sequence one base away is much more abundant. V is TRBV10-3 and J is TRBJ2-7; no firm D call. CDR1 ENHRY and CDR2 SYGVKD come from the germline V gene. The CDR3 extends over 11 amino acids. The DNA of the CDR3 is TGTCCCATCACAGATTCCTACGAGCAGTACTTC. This sequence encodes CPITDSYEQYF.

This clonotype was observed a handful of times. The chain's CDR3 is CASSGTENTGELFF. The CDR3 DNA sequence: TGTGCCAGCAGCGGAACTGAGAACACCGGGGAGCTGTTTTTT. The chain employs TRBV2 and TRBJ2-2, with D unclear. V was trimmed by 6 bases and J by 1 base, leaving 9 bases between them. This CDR3 has 14 amino acids. CDR1 is SNHLY, CDR2 FYNNEI, per germline. The full variable domain, completed using reference TRBV2 and TRBJ2-2, is EPEVTQTPSHQVTQMGQEVILRCVPISNHLYFYWYRQILGQKVEFLVSFYNNEISEKSEIFDDQFSVERPDGSNFTLKIRSTKLEDSAMYFCASSGTENTGELFFGEGSRLTVL.

CDR3 DNA: TGTGCCAGTAGTATATCCGGGAGCAGGGATCAGCCCCAGCATTTT. This gives the protein CASSISGSRDQPQHF. V and J are TRBV19 and TRBJ1-5, with TRBD1 as a possible D gene (5 bases). This CDR3 spans 15 amino acids. Germline V gene sequence: CDR1 LNHDA, CDR2 SQIVND (reference sequence). With 2 bases removed from V and 5 bases from J, the gap between germline ends came to 13 bases.

This clonotype was recorded a few times. The chain recombines TRBV7-3 with TRBJ2-3; D unclear. Germline lookup yields CDR1 SGHTA and CDR2 FQGTGA. The CDR3 sequence is 14 residues long. V gave up 2 bases and J gave up 2 bases, with 8 bases separating them. CDR3 in amino acids: CASSLGAATDTQYF. CDR3 sequence (DNA): TGTGCCAGCAGCTTAGGAGCAGCCACAGATACGCAGTATTTT.

Note on this clonotype: A much bigger clone sits one base away, suggesting this may be a read error. The chain links TRBV7-9 to TRBJ2-2; 9 bases agree with TRBD1. Germline values: CDR1 SEHNR, CDR2 FQNEAQ (reference sequence). This CDR3 is built from 15 residues. The CDR3 DNA reads as TGTGCCAGAAGCTGGACCGGGACAGGGTCGAGGGAGCTGTTTTTT. This sequence encodes CARSWTGTGSRELFF.

Many counts were recorded for this clonotype. The chain combines TRBV3-1 with TRBJ2-1; 7 nucleotides line up with TRBD2. Germline V gene data show CDR1 as LGHDT and CDR2 as YNNKEL (reference sequence). The V segment lost 0 bases and the J segment 4 bases; nucleotides outside the gene matches: 3. The CDR3 runs to 15 residues. The CDR3 loop reads CASSQDGSGYNEQFF. In nucleotides, the CDR3 is TGTGCCAGCAGCCAAGATGGTAGCGGGTACAATGAGCAGTTCTTC.

This clonotype was recorded many times. The chain combines TRBV7-2 with TRBJ1-3; D unresolved. CDR1 and CDR2 (germline): SGHTA, FQGNSA. The CDR3 is made up of 14 amino acids. V dropped 1 base and J dropped 4 bases, with 8 bases sitting between them. The CDR3 here is CASSLEASGNTIYF. The CDR3 DNA sequence: TGTGCCAGCAGCTTAGAGGCGTCAGGAAACACCATATATTTT.

The chain employs TRBV6-1 and TRBJ1-2; the D is unclear. The length of the CDR3 is 11 residues. Germline V lookup: CDR1 MNHNS, CDR2 SASEGT. The V and J ends lost 9 bases and 5 bases respectively, with 10 bases between them. The CDR3 here is CAREGSYGYTF. CDR3 nucleotides: TGTGCCAGAGAAGGGTCATATGGCTACACCTTC.

This clonotype was picked up many times. The CDR3 region is CSAKGWTEAFF. As DNA, the CDR3 is TGCAGTGCAAAAGGGTGGACTGAAGCTTTCTTT. This chain joins TRBV20-1 and TRBJ1-1; D uncertain. Germline assignment: CDR1 DFQATT and CDR2 SNEGSKA (reference sequence). The CDR3 extends over 11 amino acids. Trimming stripped 6 bases from V and 5 bases from J, with 10 bases between.

Worth noting for this clonotype: A much larger clone differs from this one at a single base, so this may be a read error. The genes are TRBV6-4 and TRBJ2-3; 8 bases align to TRBD2. The CDR3 contains 15 residues. Trimming took 4 bases from V and 8 from J; bases not matched to a gene: 11. Germline lookup yields CDR1 MRHNA and CDR2 SNTAGT. In nucleotides, the CDR3 is TGTGCCAGCAGTGTTGGAGCGGGAGAAGCTGGTACGCAGTATTTT. This translates into CASSVGAGEAGTQYF.

The CDR3 nucleotides read TGTGCCAGCAGTACTTACAAAGATACGCAGTATTTT. Residues: CASSTYKDTQYF. The gene calls are TRBV28 and TRBJ2-3; D is unclear. V gave up 5 bases and J gave up 5 bases, with 8 bases separating them. CDR1 and CDR2 from the germline V gene are MDHEN and SYDVKM. The CDR3 consists of 12 residues.

The rearrangement links TRBV7-6 to TRBJ2-3, with D tentatively TRBD2 (6 bases). Germline V gene sequence: CDR1 SGHVS, CDR2 FNYEAQ. The CDR3 runs to 15 residues. Between the trimmed V and J ends, which lost 2 bases and 5 bases, there was a span of 14 bases. The CDR3 protein is CASSLNAGIRDTQYF. DNA of the CDR3: TGTGCCAGCAGCTTAAATGCGGGAATTAGAGATACGCAGTATTTT.

This clonotype was seen just once. V and J are TRBV19 and TRBJ2-1; 9 bases are a match to TRBD2. The CDR3 loop spans 15 amino acids. The V gene end was trimmed by 2 bases and the J gene end by 8 bases; junction bases not matched to a gene: 7. Looked up from germline, CDR1 is LNHDA and CDR2 is SQIVND (reference sequence). CDR3 amino acids: CASSIRAGGLYEQFF. In nucleotides, the CDR3 is TGTGCCAGTAGTATACGTGCGGGAGGGCTTTATGAGCAGTTCTTC. Using reference TRBV19 and TRBJ2-1 for the parts outside the CDR3, the full variable domain is DGGITQSPKYLFRKEGQNVTLSCEQNLNHDAMYWYRQDPGQGLRLIYYSQIVNDFQKGDIAEGYSVSREKKESFPLTVTSAQKNPTAFYLCASSIRAGGLYEQFFGPGTRLTVL.

The CDR3 loop reads CASSQEAWTNYGYTF. CDR3 nucleotide sequence: TGCGCCAGCAGCCAAGAGGCCTGGACAAACTATGGCTACACCTTC. The gene calls are TRBV4-1 and TRBJ1-2; TRBD1 is a possible D gene (5 bases). This CDR3 spans 15 amino acids. Germline V gives CDR1 MGHRA, CDR2 YSYEKL. Trimming removed 0 bases from V and 2 bases from J, with 10 bases in between.

As for this clonotype: Possible read error: a much larger clone is one base away. The CDR3 ends on some other residue instead of the conserved phenylalanine or tryptophan, so this is likely a read error. The chain carries TRBV28 and TRBJ1-1, with TRBD1 as a possible D gene (5 bases). V lost 4 bases, J lost 3 bases, and 18 bases lay in between. The CDR3 is 16 residues long. CDR1 and CDR2 from the germline V gene are MDHEN and SYDVKM. Here the CDR3 reads CASSSPGHSGHTEAFL. In DNA, the CDR3 is TGTGCCAGCAGTTCACCGGGGCACTCTGGGCACACTGAAGCTTTCCTT.

The chain links TRBV28 to TRBJ1-1; 8 bases agree with TRBD1. The CDR3 is 15 amino acids. Germline CDR1 and CDR2: MDHEN and SYDVKM. V trimming: 0 bases; J trimming: 5 bases; junction bases outside the gene matches: 5. For the CDR3, the DNA is TGTGCCAGCAGTTTATGGGCAGGGGGCGCGACTGAAGCTTTCTTT. Its translation is CASSLWAGGATEAFF.

With regard to this clonotype: One end of the junction fails to match germline, which may point to a read error. The chain joins TRBV6-5 to TRBJ2-1, with TRBD2 identical over 10 bases. The CDR3 extends over 17 amino acids. Germline CDR1 MNHEY, CDR2 SVGAGI. CDR3 in DNA: TGTGCCATCAGTGAGTCGAGGCTAGCGGGAGCCCACAATGAGCAGTTCTTC. Protein sequence: CAISESRLAGAHNEQFF.

Many counts were recorded for this clonotype. The genes are TRBV28 and TRBJ2-3, with no clear D. This CDR3 comprises 15 residues. Germline V gene lookup returns CDR1 MDHEN and CDR2 SYDVKM. Trimming removed 3 bases from V and 5 bases from J, with 15 bases in between. This CDR3 is CASSFRDSSEDTQYF. For the CDR3, the DNA is TGTGCCAGCAGTTTTAGAGACTCGAGCGAAGATACGCAGTATTTT.

As to this clonotype: Germline and junction disagree at one end, which may indicate a read error. The DNA for the CDR3 is TGTGCCAGCAGCTTATATCAGGGCGTGGGGACTGAAGATTTCTTT. It yields the protein CASSLYQGVGTEDFF. The chain couples TRBV7-2 to TRBJ1-1; D perhaps matches TRBD1 (5 bases). The germline V gene encodes CDR1 SGHTA and CDR2 FQGNSA. The CDR3 has 15 residues.

This clonotype was detected many times. The chain has TRBV19 and TRBJ2-2; D unresolved. Trimming took 7 bases from V and 7 from J, leaving 16 bases between them. The CDR3 is made up of 14 amino acids. The germline V gene has CDR1 LNHDA and CDR2 SQIVND (reference sequence). CDR3 coding DNA: TGTGCCAGTACTCTGGATGGTTTGTTCGGGGAGCTGTTTTTT. Translation: CASTLDGLFGELFF.

This clonotype was picked up many times. V is TRBV20-1 and J is TRBJ1-1; no firm D call. Trimming stripped 5 bases from V and 6 bases from J, with 10 bases between. The CDR3 sequence is 11 residues long. Germline V gene sequence: CDR1 DFQATT, CDR2 SNEGSKA (reference sequence). The CDR3 protein is CSAYRESEAFF. In DNA, the CDR3 is TGCAGTGCTTACCGGGAGTCTGAAGCTTTCTTT.

This chain joins TRBV10-3 and TRBJ1-1; possible D gene TRBD1, 6 bases. V shed 7 bases and J shed 3 bases, with 18 bases lying between them. CDR1 is ENHRY, CDR2 SYGVKD, per germline. This CDR3 region has 15 residues. DNA for the CDR3: TGTGCCATCAAAGCGGGCAGGGGTATAGACACTGAAGCTTTCTTT. Protein sequence: CAIKAGRGIDTEAFF.

Comments on this clonotype: A much larger clone differs from this one at a single base, so this may be a read error. The chain combines TRBV6-2 or TRBV6-3 with TRBJ2-5; no reliable D call. From germline, CDR1 is MNHEY and CDR2 SVGEGT. The CDR3 sequence is 13 residues long. The CDR3 loop reads CASRYWLQETQYF. CDR3 bases: TGTGCCAGCAGGTACTGGCTCCAAGAGACCCAGTACTTC.

About this clonotype: Being one base from a much bigger clone, this may be a read error. This rearrangement joins TRBV28 to TRBJ2-7; 9 nucleotides match TRBD1. The V gene end was trimmed by 6 bases and the J gene end by 3 bases; junction bases not matched to a gene: 9. The CDR3 extends over 15 amino acids. Germline CDR1 MDHEN, CDR2 SYDVKM. The CDR3: CASSLGQGSHYEQYF. In DNA form, the CDR3 reads TGTGCCAGCAGCCTCGGACAGGGGTCGCACTACGAGCAGTACTTC.

The J gene is TRBJ2-1, the V gene TRBV25-1; the match to TRBD1 covers 9 bases. The germline V gene encodes CDR1 MGHDK and CDR2 SYGVNS. V shed 7 bases and J 2 bases; nucleotides not matched to a gene: 9. The CDR3 has 16 amino acids. The CDR3: CASIGTGLRTYNEQFF. CDR3 DNA sequence: TGTGCCAGCATTGGGACAGGGTTACGAACCTACAATGAGCAGTTCTTC.